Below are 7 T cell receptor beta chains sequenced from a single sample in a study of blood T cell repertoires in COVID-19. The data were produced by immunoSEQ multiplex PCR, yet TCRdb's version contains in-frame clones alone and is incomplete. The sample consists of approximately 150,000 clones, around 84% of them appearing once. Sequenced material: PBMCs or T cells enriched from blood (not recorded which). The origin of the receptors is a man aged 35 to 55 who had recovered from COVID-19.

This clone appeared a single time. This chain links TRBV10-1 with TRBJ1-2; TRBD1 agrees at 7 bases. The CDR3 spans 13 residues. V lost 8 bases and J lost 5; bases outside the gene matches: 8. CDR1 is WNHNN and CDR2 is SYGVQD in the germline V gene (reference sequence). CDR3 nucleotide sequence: TGCGCCAGCCTCCCGGACAGGCTTTATGGCTACACCTTC. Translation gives CASLPDRLYGYTF.

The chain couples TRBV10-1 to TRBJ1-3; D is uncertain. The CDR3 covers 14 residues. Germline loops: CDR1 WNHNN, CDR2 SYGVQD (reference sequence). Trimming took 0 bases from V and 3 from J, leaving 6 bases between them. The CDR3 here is CASSESGVGNTIYF. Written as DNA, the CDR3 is TGCGCCAGCAGTGAGTCCGGGGTTGGAAACACCATATATTTT.

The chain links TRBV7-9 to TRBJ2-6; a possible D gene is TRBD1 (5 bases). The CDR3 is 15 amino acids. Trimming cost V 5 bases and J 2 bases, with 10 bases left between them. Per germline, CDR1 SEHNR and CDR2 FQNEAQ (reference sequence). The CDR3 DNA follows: TGTGCCAGCAGCGCCAGGGTCGCTGGGGCCAACGTCCTGACTTTC. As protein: CASSARVAGANVLTF.

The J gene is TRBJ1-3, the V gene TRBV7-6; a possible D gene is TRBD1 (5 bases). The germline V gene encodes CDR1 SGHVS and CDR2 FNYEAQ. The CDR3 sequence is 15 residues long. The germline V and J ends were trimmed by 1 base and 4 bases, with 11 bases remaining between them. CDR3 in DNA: TGTGCCAGCAGCTTAGACGGGGGAAAAGGAAACACCATATATTTT. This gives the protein CASSLDGGKGNTIYF.

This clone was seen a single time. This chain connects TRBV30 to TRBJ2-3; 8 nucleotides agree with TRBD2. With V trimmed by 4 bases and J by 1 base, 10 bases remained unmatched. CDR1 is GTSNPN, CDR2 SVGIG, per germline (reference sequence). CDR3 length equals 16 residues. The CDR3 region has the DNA TGTGCCTGGAATGGAGCAGCGGGGGCCGGCACAGATACGCAGTATTTT. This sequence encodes CAWNGAAGAGTDTQYF.

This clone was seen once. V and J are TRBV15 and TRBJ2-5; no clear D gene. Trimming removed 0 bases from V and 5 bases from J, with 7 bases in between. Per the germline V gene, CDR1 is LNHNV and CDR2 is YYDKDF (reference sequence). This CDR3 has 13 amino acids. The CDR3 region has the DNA TGTGCCACCAGCAGAGATATCGTGGAGACCCAGTACTTC. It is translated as CATSRDIVETQYF. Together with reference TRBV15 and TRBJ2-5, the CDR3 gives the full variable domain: DAMVIQNPRYQVTQFGKPVTLSCSQTLNHNVMYWYQQKSSQAPKLLFHYYDKDFNNEADTPDNFQSRRPNTSFCFLDIRSPGLGDTAMYLCATSRDIVETQYFGPGTRLLVL.

CDR3 sequence: CAWSVRKGAEKLFF. Here the CDR3 DNA reads TGTGCCTGGAGTGTACGTAAGGGAGCTGAAAAACTGTTTTTT. The chain combines TRBV30 with TRBJ1-4; D call uncertain. The CDR3 has 14 residues. CDR1 GTSNPN and CDR2 SVGIG come from the germline V gene (reference sequence). The V end lost 0 bases, the J end lost 7 bases, and 12 bases lay between the germline ends. Full variable domain (outside the CDR3, taken from reference TRBV30 and TRBJ1-4): SQTIHQWPATLVQPVGSPLSLECTVEGTSNPNLYWYRQAAGRGLQLLFYSVGIGQISSEVPQNLSASRPQDRQFILSSKKLLLSDSGFYLCAWSVRKGAEKLFFGSGTQLSVL.